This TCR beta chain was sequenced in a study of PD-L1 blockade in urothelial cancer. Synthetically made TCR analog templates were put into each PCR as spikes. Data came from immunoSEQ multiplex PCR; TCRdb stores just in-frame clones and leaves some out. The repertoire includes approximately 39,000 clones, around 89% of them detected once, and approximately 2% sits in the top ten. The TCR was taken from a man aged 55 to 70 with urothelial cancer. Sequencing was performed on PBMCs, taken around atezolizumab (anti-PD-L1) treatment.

Here the CDR3 DNA reads TGTGCCAGCAGTGACTACAGCACTAATTCACCCCTCCACTTT. Residues: CASSDYSTNSPLHF. The chain links TRBV2 to TRBJ1-6; D gene ambiguous. V was shortened by 3 bases and J by 6 bases, with 9 bases between the two germline ends. The CDR3 is made up of 14 amino acids. The germline V gene has CDR1 SNHLY and CDR2 FYNNEI.